This TCR beta chain was sequenced in a study of post-analysis software for immune sequencing data. Unique molecular identifiers were present in the TCR beta cDNA libraries. TCRdb analysed the PCR reads with MiXCR anew, one entry per CDR3 protein. This repertoire shows roughly 650,000 distinct CDR3 sequences, approximately 59% found once; its top ten account for roughly 12%. Germline CDR1 MNHEY, CDR2 SVGAGI. The CDR3 is 14 amino acids. V was pared by 4 bases and J by 3 bases, with 0 bases of the junction left unmatched. General study findings and limits: Five or six TRBV segments, TRBV5-6, TRBV5-1 and TRBV20-1 among them, were found more frequent in patients than controls. Compared with controls, patients showed significantly lower normalized Chao1 diversity. Co-batched samples clustered tightly together by F measure.

Details on this clonotype: What it recognizes is unknown.

This chain links TRBV6-5 with TRBJ2-6, with 7 bases lining up with TRBD2. This clonotype was sampled from a girl aged 2-10 years with multiple sclerosis. Sequenced input: blood. The CDR3: CASSSGGGANVLTF. CDR3 DNA sequence: TGTGCCAGCAGTTCGGGGGGTGGGGCCAACGTCCTGACTTTC.